This entry features one TCR beta chain sequence. Its target is not known. The PCR used 60 Vbeta and 13 Jbeta primers. The assay was immunoSEQ multiplex PCR, and TCRdb's table has in-frame clones only and misses some. The sample includes approximately 190,000 clones, around 70% of them seen just once. These data belong to a study of cytomegalovirus exposure and HLA in healthy donors. The study's findings and limits: CMV antigen specificity of three CMV-associated chains was confirmed in vitro.

Trimming shortened V by 0 bases and J by 5 bases, and 11 bases separated the two germline ends. The CDR3 is 14 residues long. Germline-derived CDR1 and CDR2 are SGHRS and YFSETQ. Sequences were obtained from PBMCs. The rearrangement joins TRBV5-1 to TRBJ1-1; no definite D call. The sequence came from a man aged 35 to 55 in good health and CMV-seropositive. As DNA, the CDR3 is TGCGCCAGCAGCTTGGCAGGAGCGGGGACTGAAGCTTTCTTT. This codes for CASSLAGAGTEAFF.